These 16 T cell receptor beta chains originate from one sample sequenced in a study of Graves' ophthalmopathy and Graves' hyperthyroidism. Researchers took RNA transcripts and amplified TCR beta CDR3 regions from them. The authors performed first-round RT-PCR with HTBI primers and then a second-round multiplex PCR. TCRdb itself ran the multiplex PCR reads through MiXCR, one entry per CDR3 protein. The table lists around 470,000 distinct CDR3 sequences, approximately 15% of them singletons, with 8% to 10% in the top ten. Sequencing was carried out using blood. These receptors came from a woman aged 25 to 39 with Graves' ophthalmopathy.

This clonotype was observed a handful of times. J is TRBJ2-3 and V is TRBV6-1, with unresolved D. CDR1 MNHNS and CDR2 SASEGT come from the germline V gene. Trimming cost V 6 bases and J 3 bases, with 10 bases left between them. The CDR3 is 13 amino acids. The chain's CDR3 is CASSPMVTDTQYF. CDR3 nucleotides: TGTGCCAGCAGCCCGATGGTTACAGATACGCAGTATTTT.

As regards this clonotype: A read error may be the cause here, since a much bigger clone is one base away. The J gene is TRBJ2-6, the V gene TRBV4-2, with D unclear. Germline V gene lookup returns CDR1 LGHNA and CDR2 YNFKEQ. The CDR3 has 16 residues. This chain's CDR3 is CASSRRGPTGVNVLTF. CDR3 nucleotides: TGTGCCAGCAGCCGGCGCGGACCTACTGGGGTCAACGTCCTGACTTTC.

This clonotype was observed a handful of times. J is TRBJ1-1 and V is TRBV5-1; tentative D call: TRBD1 (6 bases). V lost 0 bases and J 0 bases, leaving 15 bases between the germline ends. Germline V CDR1 and CDR2: SGHRS, YFSETQ. The CDR3 spans 17 residues. Written as DNA, the CDR3 is TGCGCCAGCAGCTTGGACCCGGGGGCAAGGGTGAACACTGAAGCTTTCTTT. Protein sequence: CASSLDPGARVNTEAFF. Drawing the rest from reference TRBV5-1 and TRBJ1-1, the complete variable domain is KAGVTQTPRYLIKTRGQQVTLSCSPISGHRSVSWYQQTPGQGLQFLFEYFSETQRNKGNFPGRFSGRQFSNSRSEMNVSTLELGDSALYLCASSLDPGARVNTEAFFGQGTRLTVV.

This clonotype was found many times. V gene TRBV28 combines with J gene TRBJ1-2; the match to TRBD1 covers 7 bases. CDR3 length equals 13 residues. Germline loops: CDR1 MDHEN, CDR2 SYDVKM. Unmatched junction bases numbered 6, after V lost 5 bases and J lost 6 bases. The CDR3 DNA reads as TGTGCCAGCAGTCCCGGACAGGAGAATGGCTACACCTTC. It is translated as CASSPGQENGYTF.

This clonotype was seen many times. The chain is built from TRBV6-1 and TRBJ1-1; D is undetermined. From germline, CDR1 is MNHNS and CDR2 SASEGT. Trimming removed 6 bases at V and 3 bases at J, with 11 bases between. The CDR3 runs 13 residues. CDR3 bases: TGTGCCAGCAGGGCCTTGGGGTACACTGAAGCTTTCTTT. Protein product: CASRALGYTEAFF.

This chain links TRBV3-1 with TRBJ2-7; D unclear. Between the trimmed V and J ends, which lost 1 base and 2 bases, there was a span of 12 bases. The germline gives CDR1 LGHDT, CDR2 YNNKEL (reference sequence). The CDR3 extends over 15 amino acids. CDR3 nucleotide sequence: TGTGCCAGCAGCCAAGCGCCCTCGCCTACCTACGAGCAGTACTTC. This sequence encodes CASSQAPSPTYEQYF.

This clonotype appeared many times. The chain uses TRBV30 and TRBJ2-5; possibly TRBD1 or TRBD2 for D (5 bases each). V lost 0 bases, J lost 3 bases, and 11 bases lay in between. Per the germline V gene, CDR1 is GTSNPN and CDR2 is SVGIG (reference sequence). The CDR3 length is 14 residues. DNA of the CDR3: TGTGCCTGGAGTGTTGACGGGACGAAAGAGACCCAGTACTTC. Translation gives CAWSVDGTKETQYF.

This clonotype was observed at least ten times. The gene calls are TRBV12-3 or TRBV12-4 and TRBJ2-5; 7 nucleotides agree with TRBD1. CDR3 size: 14 residues. The V segment lost 8 bases and the J segment 2 bases; nucleotides outside the gene matches: 8. CDR3 in DNA: TGTGCCAGCCGCTTTGGACAGGTTCAAGAGACCCAGTACTTC. Amino acids: CASRFGQVQETQYF.

This clonotype occurred many times. The chain links TRBV5-1 to TRBJ2-5, with D tentatively TRBD2 (6 bases). The germline V gene has CDR1 SGHRS and CDR2 YFSETQ. CDR3 length: 15 amino acids. Trimming removed 1 base from V and 3 bases from J, with 13 bases in between. CDR3 nucleotides: TGCGCCAGCAGCTTGACCCGCTCGGGGGAAGAGACCCAGTACTTC. Amino acids: CASSLTRSGEETQYF.

This clonotype was found many times. The rearrangement joins TRBV10-3 to TRBJ1-5; TRBD1 is a possible D gene (6 bases). This CDR3 spans 14 amino acids. CDR1 ENHRY and CDR2 SYGVKD come from the germline V gene. V lost 11 bases and J lost 0, with 14 bases in between. The CDR3 sequence: CAFWAGDSNQPQHF. CDR3 coding DNA: TGTGCCTTCTGGGCAGGGGATAGCAATCAGCCCCAGCATTTT.

About this clonotype: No conserved phenylalanine or tryptophan ends this CDR3, so it is likely a read error. V usage is TRBV20-1 and J usage is TRBJ1-2; D is uncertain. Between the trimmed V and J ends, which lost 3 bases and 6 bases, there was a span of 14 bases. The germline CDR1 and CDR2 sequences are DFQATT and SNEGSKA (reference sequence). CDR3 length: 13 amino acids. As DNA, the CDR3 is TGCAGTGCTAGTGGGCCGACTAATAATGGCTACACCCTC. It codes for CSASGPTNNGYTL.

A few counts support this clonotype. This chain links TRBV12-3 or TRBV12-4 with TRBJ2-2, with D hard to call. V shed 4 bases and J shed 8 bases, with 11 bases lying between them. The CDR3 consists of 13 residues. In nucleotides, the CDR3 is TGTGCCAGCAGTTCTCATTTGGGTGGGGAGCTGTTTTTT. Its translation is CASSSHLGGELFF.

Note on this clonotype: With a much larger clone just one base away, this may be a read error. Here the CDR3 omits its conserved ending phenylalanine or tryptophan, so a read error is the likely source. The genes are TRBV5-1 and TRBJ2-6, with 8 positions matching TRBD1. CDR1 is SGHRS, CDR2 YFSETQ, per germline. Unmatched junction bases numbered 11, after V lost 7 bases and J lost 2 bases. The CDR3 runs to 17 residues. CDR3 region: CASSFQGAQAGANVLTY. DNA for the CDR3: TGCGCCAGCTCCTTCCAGGGGGCGCAGGCTGGGGCCAACGTCCTGACTTAC.

This clonotype occurred a few times. The V and J genes are TRBV12-3 or TRBV12-4 and TRBJ1-1; D ambiguous. V was pared by 5 bases and J by 3 bases, with 10 bases between. CDR3 size: 13 residues. The CDR3 sequence is CASSGWPDTEAFF. The CDR3 DNA reads as TGTGCCAGCAGTGGATGGCCGGACACTGAAGCTTTCTTT.

This clonotype has at least ten counts. The V call is TRBV5-1, the J call TRBJ2-5; no clear D. The CDR3 is 14 residues long. In germline, CDR1 is SGHRS, CDR2 YFSETQ. V was clipped by 2 bases and J by 2 bases, with 10 bases between them. The CDR3 reads CASSFLSGQETQYF. In DNA form, the CDR3 reads TGCGCCAGCAGCTTTCTCTCAGGACAAGAGACCCAGTACTTC.

The table lists this clonotype with many counts. The chain joins TRBV3-1 to TRBJ2-6; D unclear. Germline CDR1 and CDR2: LGHDT and YNNKEL (reference sequence). V was shortened by 1 base and J by 0 bases, with 4 bases between the two germline ends. CDR3 size: 15 residues. CDR3 nucleotides: TGTGCCAGCAGCCAAGGGTTCTCTGGGGCCAACGTCCTGACTTTC. Its protein is CASSQGFSGANVLTF. Drawing the rest from reference TRBV3-1 and TRBJ2-6, the complete variable domain is DTAVSQTPKYLVTQMGNDKSIKCEQNLGHDTMYWYKQDSKKFLKIMFSYNNKELIINETVPNRFSPKSPDKAHLNLHINSLELGDSAVYFCASSQGFSGANVLTFGAGSRLTVL.